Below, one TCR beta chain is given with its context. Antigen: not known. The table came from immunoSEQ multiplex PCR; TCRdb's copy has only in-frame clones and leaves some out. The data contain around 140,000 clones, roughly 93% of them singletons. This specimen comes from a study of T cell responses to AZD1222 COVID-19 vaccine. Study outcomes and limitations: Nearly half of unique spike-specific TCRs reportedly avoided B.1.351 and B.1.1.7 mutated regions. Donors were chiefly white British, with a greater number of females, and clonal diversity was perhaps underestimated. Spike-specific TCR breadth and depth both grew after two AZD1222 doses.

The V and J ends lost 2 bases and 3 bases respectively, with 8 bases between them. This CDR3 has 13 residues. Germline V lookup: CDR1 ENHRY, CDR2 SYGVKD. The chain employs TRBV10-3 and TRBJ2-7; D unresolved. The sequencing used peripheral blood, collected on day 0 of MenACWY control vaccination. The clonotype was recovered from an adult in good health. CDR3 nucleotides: TGTGCCATCAGTGAGGGCCTTGTCTACGAGCAGTACTTC. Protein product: CAISEGLVYEQYF.